The entry below describes one T cell receptor beta chain. The data derive from a study of cytomegalovirus exposure and HLA in healthy donors. Assay: immunoSEQ multiplex PCR; the TCRdb copy retains only in-frame clones and omits some. The table shows about 200,000 clones, with 86% occurring only once. This sequence was found in a woman aged 18-29 years in good health and CMV-seronegative. The specimen sequenced was PBMCs.

The DNA of the CDR3 is TGTGCCAGCACCCTTGGGCCAGGGGCAGGGCAGTTCTTC. It encodes CASTLGPGAGQFF. This chain uses TRBV11-2 with TRBJ2-1, with TRBD1 as a possible D gene (6 bases). CDR1 and CDR2 (germline): SGHAT, FQNNGV. Trimming took off 7 bases at V and 12 bases at J, with 19 bases between the two ends. CDR3 length equals 13 residues.